This TCR beta chain was obtained from a study of OX40 agonist ivuxolimab in advanced cancers. For the study at large: A male proportion of 82.7% was recorded, with mean age approximately 60 years and range about 23 to 80.

Sequencing was performed with immunoSEQ multiplex PCR; in TCRdb, only in-frame clones are kept and a portion is missing. Of roughly 62,000 clones detected, 65% to 90% appear once; the ten largest clones hold 0.88%. Per germline, CDR1 SGHTA and CDR2 FQGNSA. This CDR3 contains 15 residues. Trimming removed 1 base from V and 6 bases from J, with 12 bases in between. To note about this clone: Its antigen remains unknown.

Findings and limits, study-wide: On average, CD8+ T cells showed a greater number of expanded clones than CD4+. At 0.1 to 3.0 mg/kg and by week 6, clonal expansion occurred in CD4+ and CD8+ blood T cells. Among the least clonally expanded were partial responders at 0.1-3.0 mg/kg.

This clonotype was obtained from an adult with an advanced solid tumor such as melanoma, head and neck, liver or kidney cancer. Sequencing was performed on CD4+ or CD8+ T cells sorted from blood, taken in a trial of the OX40 agonist ivuxolimab. This chain uses TRBV7-2 with TRBJ2-2; D unresolved. As DNA, the CDR3 is TGTGCCAGCAGCTTAGGGACCCCATCGCCCGGGGAGCTGTTTTTT. Its translation is CASSLGTPSPGELFF.